Listed below are T cell receptor beta chains from one sample, sequenced in a study of cytotoxic CD8 clonotypes in ibrutinib-treated CLL. The assay was immunoSEQ multiplex PCR, and TCRdb's table has in-frame clones only and misses some. The sample comprises approximately 190,000 clones, about 75% of which are singletons, and around 5.9% rests with the top ten. The sample here was PBMCs, taken after 12 months of ibrutinib treatment. The receptors shown here come from a human donor with chronic lymphocytic leukemia. CDR3s leave out the opening cysteine and the closing phenylalanine or tryptophan.

>TRBJ1-6|TRBV27
ASSLYDNSPLH
>TRBJ1-4|TRBV6-1
ASSGPQGAIIVTNEKLF
>TRBJ1-4|TRBV5-8
ASSSGQGSVMANEKLF
>TRBJ2-7|TRBV6-5
ASSPRQGPHEQY
>TRBJ1-1|TRBV18
ASSRKGEEAF
>TRBJ1-2|TRBV29-1
SVADDRVNGYT
>TRBJ1-2|TRBV11-2
ASSLWSLAGGYT
>TRBJ1-1|TRBV7-2
ASSLQRVSF
>TRBJ1-3|TRBV6-5
ASSYFSSTGNTIY
>TRBJ1-5|TRBV5-1
ASRQGDNQPQH
>TRBJ2-7|TRBV7-3
ASSPGGSTGYEQY
>TRBJ2-1|TRBV11-2
ASTTVGKQF
>TRBJ1-3|TRBV7-2
ASSLGQLIRDTIY
>TRBJ2-3|TRBV10-3
AISAVQSSTDTQY
>TRBJ1-5|TRBV18
ASSPSSNQPQH
>TRBJ2-3|TRBV7-9
ASSSTGAGWADTQY
>TRBJ1-4|TRBV30
AWSKGTTVGEKLF
>TRBJ2-7|TRBV9
ASSVAQGDYEQY
>TRBJ2-7|TRBV2
ASSEWGESYEQY
>TRBJ2-7|TRBV6-5
ASSYGAGGPREQY
>TRBJ1-1|TRBV6-5
ASSYSRGGTEAF
>TRBJ1-6|TRBV19
ASMSRGSSYNSPLH